This passage covers 18 T cell receptor beta chains from one sample sequenced in a study of blood T cell repertoires in COVID-19. Assay: immunoSEQ multiplex PCR; the TCRdb copy retains only in-frame clones and omits some. The data hold some 100,000 clones, with about nine tenths observed a single time. The specimen sequenced was peripheral blood. The receptors were gathered from a man aged 65 to 85 with acute or convalescent COVID-19.

The rearrangement uses TRBV5-6 and TRBJ2-3; the D is unclear. Per germline, CDR1 SGHDT and CDR2 YYEEEE. The V end was cut by 2 bases, the J end by 3 bases, with 7 bases between. This CDR3 spans 13 amino acids. DNA of the CDR3: TGTGCCAGCAGCTTCGCGTCTACAGATACGCAGTATTTT. Translating gives CASSFASTDTQYF. The entire variable domain, with the rest obtained from reference TRBV5-6 and TRBJ2-3, is as follows: DAGVTQSPTHLIKTRGQQVTLRCSPKSGHDTVSWYQQALGQGPQFIFQYYEEEERQRGNFPDRFSGHQFPNYSSELNVNALLLGDSALYLCASSFASTDTQYFGPGTRLTVL.

The V and J genes are TRBV19 and TRBJ1-3; TRBD1 matches 10 bases. After removal of 5 bases from V and 2 bases from J, the junction contained 12 bases not matched to a gene. This CDR3 has 18 amino acids. Germline-derived CDR1 and CDR2 are LNHDA and SQIVND (reference sequence). CDR3 DNA: TGTGCCAGTAGTCTCCTGACAGGGGGCCAAGGACCTGGAAACACCATATATTTT. It yields the protein CASSLLTGGQGPGNTIYF.

The genes are TRBV30 and TRBJ1-6; tentatively, D is TRBD1 (5 bases). CDR1 is GTSNPN, CDR2 SVGIG, per germline (reference sequence). There are 14 residues in the CDR3. Trimming took 3 bases from V and 4 from J, leaving 10 bases between them. The CDR3: CAWRLGQYNSPLHF. DNA of the CDR3: TGTGCCTGGAGGTTGGGGCAGTATAATTCACCCCTCCACTTT.

This clone showed up just once. The V call is TRBV7-2, the J call TRBJ1-3, with 7 positions matching TRBD1. This CDR3 has 17 residues. Trimming removed 0 bases from V and 2 bases from J; junction bases left unmatched: 7. Germline V gives CDR1 SGHTA, CDR2 FQGNSA. In nucleotides, the CDR3 is TGTGCCAGCAGCTTAGCTGAGACAGGGCTTCCTGGAAACACCATATATTTT. Translated, it gives CASSLAETGLPGNTIYF. Full variable domain (missing parts from reference TRBV7-2 and TRBJ1-3): GAGVSQSPSNKVTEKGKDVELRCDPISGHTALYWYRQSLGQGLEFLIYFQGNSAPDKSGLPSDRFSAERTGGSVSTLTIQRTQQEDSAVYLCASSLAETGLPGNTIYFGEGSWLTVV.

The chain combines TRBV7-2 with TRBJ2-7; the match to TRBD2 covers 8 bases. CDR1 is SGHTA, CDR2 FQGNSA, per germline. CDR3 length: 15 residues. J lost 0 bases, V lost 5 bases, and 6 bases had no gene match. Here the CDR3 reads CASSLTGGSSYEQYF. CDR3 DNA: TGTGCCAGCAGCCTCACGGGGGGGAGCTCCTACGAGCAGTACTTC.

V usage is TRBV20-1 and J usage is TRBJ1-4, with TRBD1 as a possible D gene (5 bases). V gave up 6 bases and J gave up 5 bases, with 7 bases separating them. The CDR3 runs to 11 residues. Germline-derived CDR1 and CDR2 are DFQATT and SNEGSKA (reference sequence). CDR3 DNA sequence: TGCAGTGCAGACAGAAATGAAAAACTGTTTTTT. Residues: CSADRNEKLFF.

The chain recombines TRBV5-1 with TRBJ1-4, with 9 bases identical to TRBD1. Germline V gene sequence: CDR1 SGHRS, CDR2 YFSETQ. V was clipped by 4 bases and J by 6 bases; unmatched bases: 10. This CDR3 has 16 amino acids. The CDR3: CASSGRGNRGHEKLFF. The CDR3 DNA follows: TGCGCCAGCAGCGGAAGGGGGAACAGGGGGCATGAAAAACTGTTTTTT.

This clone appeared a single time. This sequence joins TRBV28 and TRBJ2-3; 9 bases match TRBD2. V shed 6 bases and J 7 bases; nucleotides not matched to a gene: 8. The germline gives CDR1 MDHEN, CDR2 SYDVKM. This CDR3 has 14 residues. The CDR3 loop is CASSLGLAGNTQYF. The CDR3 coding sequence is TGTGCCAGCAGCTTAGGTCTAGCGGGAAATACGCAGTATTTT.

J is TRBJ2-7 and V is TRBV11-3; 7 bases line up with TRBD1. This CDR3 spans 15 amino acids. CDR1 SGHNT and CDR2 YENEEA come from the germline V gene. Germline trimming cut 4 bases from V and 3 bases from J; bases unmatched to any gene: 9. In DNA, the CDR3 is TGTGCCAGCAGCTCTACCGGGACAGACCTCTACGAGCAGTACTTC. Amino acid sequence: CASSSTGTDLYEQYF.

This chain joins TRBV7-3 and TRBJ2-3, with D possibly being TRBD2 (6 bases). This CDR3 has 17 residues. Between the trimmed V and J ends, which lost 0 bases and 6 bases, there was a span of 19 bases. CDR1 is SGHTA, CDR2 FQGTGA, per germline. CDR3: CASSLTAGGPNKDTQYF. The CDR3 DNA reads TGTGCCAGCAGCTTAACTGCCGGGGGACCAAACAAGGATACGCAGTATTTT.

The J gene is TRBJ1-1, the V gene TRBV5-1, with D perhaps matching TRBD1 (5 bases). Germline values: CDR1 SGHRS, CDR2 YFSETQ. V was clipped by 3 bases and J by 0 bases, with 9 bases between them. The CDR3 totals 14 residues. CDR3 coding DNA: TGCGCCAGCAGCTCCGGGACTCTGAACACTGAAGCTTTCTTT. This gives the protein CASSSGTLNTEAFF.

With regard to this clone: Relative to the germline gene, one junction end is altered; a read error may explain this. This chain connects TRBV7-9 to TRBJ1-2; D is uncertain. CDR1 SEHNR and CDR2 FQNEAQ come from the germline V gene (reference sequence). This CDR3 comprises 13 residues. The CDR3 nucleotides are TGTGCCAGCAGCTTAGAGGGAGTTAGGACTCCCTTCTTC. This translates into CASSLEGVRTPFF.

As DNA, the CDR3 is TGTGCCAGCAGCTGGGGAACAGGTTCCGCCTACGAGCAGTACTTC. Residues: CASSWGTGSAYEQYF. The rearrangement uses TRBV5-6 and TRBJ2-7; D might be TRBD1 (5 bases). CDR1 and CDR2 from the germline V gene are SGHDT and YYEEEE. The CDR3 runs to 15 residues. The V and J ends lost 3 bases and 2 bases respectively, with 15 bases between them.

The rearrangement uses TRBV12-3 or TRBV12-4 and TRBJ2-2; D not resolved. CDR3 size: 12 residues. V was pared by 6 bases and J by 6 bases, with 8 bases between. CDR3 amino acids: CASRSPPGELFF. CDR3 in DNA: TGTGCCAGCAGATCCCCTCCCGGGGAGCTGTTTTTT.

This rearrangement joins TRBV28 to TRBJ1-1; TRBD1 aligns across 9 bases. This CDR3 contains 15 residues. Losses at the gene ends were 5 bases for V and 4 bases for J; bases not matched to a gene: 8. Germline-derived CDR1 and CDR2 are MDHEN and SYDVKM. In DNA form, the CDR3 reads TGTGCCAGCAGTGCGCCGGGACAGGGAGGCACTGAAGCTTTCTTT. Translating it yields CASSAPGQGGTEAFF.

The rearrangement links TRBV7-2 to TRBJ1-6, with TRBD1 matching over 7 bases. Per the germline V gene, CDR1 is SGHTA and CDR2 is FQGNSA. The CDR3 spans 14 residues. J was trimmed by 10 bases and V by 4 bases; bases with no gene match: 7. The chain's CDR3 is CASSSRGRGSPLHF. CDR3 sequence (DNA): TGTGCCAGCAGCTCCAGGGGGAGAGGGTCACCCCTCCACTTT.

This clone has only one observation. The chain couples TRBV28 to TRBJ1-6; D possibly corresponds to TRBD1 (6 bases). This CDR3 is 16 amino acids long. With 6 bases removed from V and 0 bases from J, the gap between germline ends came to 12 bases. The germline V gene has CDR1 MDHEN and CDR2 SYDVKM. CDR3 loop: CASRTGPSSYNSPLHF. In DNA, the CDR3 is TGTGCCAGCAGGACAGGACCGAGCTCCTATAATTCACCCCTCCACTTT.

V and J are TRBV27 and TRBJ1-1; no definite D call. V was trimmed by 6 bases and J by 2 bases, leaving 19 bases between them. This CDR3 is built from 16 residues. In germline, CDR1 is MNHEY, CDR2 SMNVEV (reference sequence). This CDR3 is CASSPLSTGGNTEAFF. The DNA of the CDR3 is TGTGCCAGCAGCCCACTATCGACCGGAGGAAACACTGAAGCTTTCTTT.